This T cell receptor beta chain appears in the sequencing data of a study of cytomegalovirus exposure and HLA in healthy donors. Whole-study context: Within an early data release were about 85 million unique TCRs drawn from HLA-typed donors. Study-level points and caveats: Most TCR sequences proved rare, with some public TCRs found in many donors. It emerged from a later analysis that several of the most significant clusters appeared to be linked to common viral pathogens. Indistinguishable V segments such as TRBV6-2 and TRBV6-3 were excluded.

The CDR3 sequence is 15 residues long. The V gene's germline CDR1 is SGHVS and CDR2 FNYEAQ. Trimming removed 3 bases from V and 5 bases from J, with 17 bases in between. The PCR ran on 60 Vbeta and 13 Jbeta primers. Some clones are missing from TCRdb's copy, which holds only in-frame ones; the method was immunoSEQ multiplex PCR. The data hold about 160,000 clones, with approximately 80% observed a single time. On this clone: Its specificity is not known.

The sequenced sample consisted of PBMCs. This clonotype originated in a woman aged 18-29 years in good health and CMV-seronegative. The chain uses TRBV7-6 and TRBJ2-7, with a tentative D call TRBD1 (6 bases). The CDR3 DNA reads TGTGCCAGCAGCTTTTCAACAGGGAAATCTCACGAGCAGTACTTC. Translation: CASSFSTGKSHEQYF.